These T cell receptor beta chains were read from a single sample in a study of OX40 agonist ivuxolimab in advanced cancers. Profiled with immunoSEQ multiplex PCR; TCRdb holds only in-frame clones, not every one. This sample has tens of thousands of clones, with roughly 88% found just once. The sample here was CD4+ or CD8+ T cells sorted from blood, taken in a trial of the OX40 agonist ivuxolimab. The source is an adult with an advanced solid tumor such as melanoma, head and neck, liver or kidney cancer. CDR3s include the opening cysteine and the closing phenylalanine or tryptophan. The D gene is left open where the match is weak. Some rows mark clone size as missing; the rest say once, few, many or name a class of expanded clone.

>TRBJ1-3|.|TRBV19|.
CASNFRRGTGNTIYF
TGTGCCAGTAATTTTCGTAGAGGGACTGGAAACACCATATATTTT
>TRBJ1-4|.|TRBV5-1|.
CASRGNVAPNEKLFF
TGCGCCAGCAGGGGAAATGTGGCACCTAATGAAAAACTGTTTTTT
>TRBJ2-3|TRBD2|TRBV27|few
CASRPRGGGSGIADTQYF
TGTGCCAGCAGACCTCGGGGAGGTGGTAGCGGGATAGCAGATACGCAGTATTTT
>TRBJ2-3|TRBD1|TRBV5-1|once
CASSWPKWGQIKTGRTDTQYF
TGCGCCAGCAGCTGGCCCAAATGGGGACAGATCAAAACGGGCCGCACAGATACGCAGTATTTT
>TRBJ2-7|TRBD1|TRBV18|.
CASSPMTGTDLYEQYF
TGTGCCAGCTCACCAATGACCGGGACAGATTTATACGAGCAGTACTTC
>TRBJ1-5|TRBD1|TRBV27|.
CASSPRGTANQPQHF
TGTGCCAGCAGCCCAAGGGGGACAGCAAATCAGCCCCAGCATTTT
>TRBJ1-4|.|TRBV5-4|.
CASSLGDSATNEKLFF
TGTGCCAGCAGCTTGGGTGACAGCGCAACTAATGAAAAACTGTTTTTT
>TRBJ2-5|.|TRBV5-1|.
CASSLAFGGAQETQYF
TGCGCCAGCAGCTTGGCCTTTGGGGGGGCCCAAGAGACCCAGTACTTC
>TRBJ2-7|.|TRBV11-2|once
CATNRGGAAEQYF
TGTGCCACCAACAGGGGGGGGGCTGCCGAGCAGTACTTC
>TRBJ2-7|TRBD2|TRBV5-4|.
CASSRVGTSGRNEQYF
TGTGCCAGCAGCAGGGTCGGGACTAGCGGGAGGAACGAGCAGTACTTC
>TRBJ2-5|.|TRBV2|.
CASSESGVPKETQYF
TGTGCCAGCAGTGAGAGCGGAGTCCCCAAAGAGACCCAGTACTTC
>TRBJ1-2|TRBD1|TRBV7-3|.
CASSSQGGTGIYYGYTF
TGTGCCAGCAGCTCCCAAGGGGGGACAGGGATTTACTATGGCTACACCTTC
>TRBJ2-5|TRBD2|TRBV2|.
CASSDPSGQETQYF
TGTGCCAGCAGTGATCCTAGCGGCCAAGAGACCCAGTACTTC
>TRBJ1-4|.|TRBV5-6|.
CASSGQGLGNEKLFF
TGTGCCAGCAGCGGTCAAGGGTTGGGTAATGAAAAACTGTTTTTT
>TRBJ1-2|.|TRBV5-6|.
CASSLGAQSYGYTF
TGTGCCAGCAGCTTGGGGGCACAGTCCTATGGCTACACCTTC
>TRBJ2-7|TRBD2|TRBV19|.
CASSTLGVAGRPYEQYF
TGTGCCAGTAGTACCCTAGGGGTAGCGGGAAGGCCCTACGAGCAGTACTTC
>TRBJ2-1|TRBD2|TRBV6-1|.
CASSELAGGPYLNEQFF
TGTGCCAGCAGTGAATTAGCGGGAGGGCCGTACTTGAATGAGCAGTTCTTC
>TRBJ2-3|.|TRBV6-6|.
CASSSGSTDTQYF
TGTGCCAGCAGTAGCGGAAGCACAGATACGCAGTATTTT
>TRBJ1-4|TRBD1|TRBV13|.
CASSSYRGPNEKLFF
TGTGCCAGCAGCTCCTACAGGGGCCCCAATGAAAAACTGTTTTTT
>TRBJ2-5|TRBD2|TRBV9|.
CASSELAGVSWETQYF
TGTGCCAGCAGTGAACTAGCGGGAGTGTCTTGGGAGACCCAGTACTTC
>TRBJ1-2|.|TRBV30|.
CAWRSGTGGYTF
TGTGCCTGGAGATCGGGGACGGGCGGCTACACCTTC
>TRBJ2-7|.|TRBV7-9|.
CASSQGGYEQYF
TGTGCCAGCAGCCAAGGAGGCTACGAGCAGTACTTC
>TRBJ1-1|.|TRBV7-9|.
CASSLGTEAFF
TGTGCCAGCAGCTTGGGGACTGAAGCTTTCTTT
>TRBJ2-2|TRBD2|TRBV4-1|few
CASSQDFGWSRRERTGELFF
TGCGCCAGCAGCCAAGATTTTGGATGGAGTCGGCGGGAGAGAACCGGGGAGCTGTTTTTT
>TRBJ1-5|.|TRBV15|.
CATSRDKAGNQPQHF
TGTGCCACCAGCAGAGATAAGGCAGGGAATCAGCCCCAGCATTTT
>TRBJ2-3|.|TRBV6-1|.
CASSPDEMRTDTQYF
TGTGCCAGCAGCCCCGATGAGATGAGGACAGATACGCAGTATTTT
>TRBJ1-4|.|TRBV19|.
CASSIERGLPLFF
TGTGCCAGTAGTATAGAGAGAGGGCTTCCCCTGTTTTTT
>TRBJ1-5|.|TRBV2|.
CASSEDTARDQPQHF
TGTGCCAGCAGTGAAGATACTGCCCGCGATCAGCCCCAGCATTTT
>TRBJ2-1|.|TRBV12-5|once
CASGLGAGWYNEQFF
TGTGCTAGTGGTTTGGGGGCGGGCTGGTACAATGAGCAGTTCTTC
>TRBJ2-7|.|TRBV10-3|once
CAISPGSSYEQYF
TGTGCCATCAGTCCCGGTTCCTCCTACGAGCAGTACTTC
>TRBJ1-2|TRBD1|TRBV6-5|.
CASSYFRTGGGYGYTF
TGTGCCAGCAGTTACTTCCGGACAGGAGGGGGCTATGGCTACACCTTC
>TRBJ1-6|.|TRBV2|.
CASSVWGVGSPLHF
TGTGCCAGCAGTGTCTGGGGTGTAGGTTCACCCCTCCACTTT
>TRBJ1-5|TRBD1|TRBV6-6|.
CASSYTGGAGQPQHF
TGTGCCAGCAGTTACACAGGGGGCGCAGGGCAGCCCCAGCATTTT
>TRBJ1-3|.|TRBV28|.
CASSLPNPGDTIYF
TGTGCCAGCAGTTTACCAAACCCTGGAGACACCATATATTTT
>TRBJ2-5|TRBD2|TRBV5-3|.
CARSLDLEERLSCGGRALETQYF
TGTGCCAGAAGCTTGGATCTAGAGGAACGGCTTTCTTGCGGCGGGAGGGCCTTGGAGACCCAGTACTTC
>TRBJ1-5|.|TRBV5-1|.
CASSPTGDQPQHF
TGCGCCAGCAGCCCGACAGGAGATCAGCCCCAGCATTTT
>TRBJ1-5|.|TRBV7-9|.
CASSLGTGSLNQPQHF
TGTGCCAGCAGCTTAGGTACAGGGAGTCTTAATCAGCCCCAGCATTTT
>TRBJ2-2|.|TRBV4-1|few
CASSLPNTGELFF
TGCGCCAGCAGCCTGCCGAACACCGGGGAGCTGTTTTTT
>TRBJ1-6|TRBD1|TRBV14|once
CASSPMPFSGTGGSSPLHF
TGTGCCAGCAGCCCAATGCCCTTTTCCGGGACAGGGGGCAGTTCACCCCTCCACTTT
>TRBJ1-3|.|TRBV5-1|few
CASSRDSSGNTIYF
TGCGCCAGCAGCCGTGACAGTTCTGGAAACACCATATATTTT
>TRBJ2-2|.|TRBV5-1|.
CASSLAAGTGELFF
TGCGCCAGCAGCTTGGCGGCGGGCACCGGGGAGCTGTTTTTT
>TRBJ2-7|TRBD1|TRBV15|.
CATSRVSGGYEQYF
TGTGCCACCAGCAGAGTATCAGGGGGCTACGAGCAGTACTTC
>TRBJ2-1|TRBD2|TRBV27|.
CASSGLAGVTNYNEQFF
TGTGCCAGCAGCGGACTAGCGGGAGTCACTAACTACAATGAGCAGTTCTTC
>TRBJ2-2|TRBD1|TRBV4-1|medium-sized
CASSQDSQGANTGELFF
TGCGCCAGCAGCCAAGATTCCCAGGGGGCGAACACCGGGGAGCTGTTTTTT
>TRBJ2-1|.|TRBV19|.
CASSPPPIFYNEQFF
TGTGCCAGTAGTCCCCCCCCTATTTTTTACAATGAGCAGTTCTTC